This TCR beta chain was recorded in a study of Ad26.COV2.S vaccination and SARS-CoV-2 variants. Germline assignment: CDR1 SGHTA and CDR2 FQGNSA. V lost 5 bases and J 2 bases, leaving 16 bases between the germline ends. The CDR3 has 15 amino acids. Profiling relied on immunoSEQ multiplex PCR, and the TCRdb table lists in-frame clones only, not all of them. The data show approximately 300,000 clones, with 86% seen just once and around 2% held by the top ten. The treatment was: roughly 19 received Ad26.COV2.S at low or high dose, single or two shots; 5 received placebo; per-sample allocation not given. The samples date from day 63 after the first vaccine or placebo injection.

The rearrangement uses TRBV7-2 and TRBJ2-7, with D maybe TRBD1 (6 bases). The sequencing here drew on peripheral blood, taken in a trial of Ad26.COV2.S vaccine versus placebo. This clonotype was obtained from a person between 18 and 65 years old who received the Ad26.COV2.S COVID-19 vaccine or a placebo. The CDR3 spells CASSPEKDRTYEQYF. For the CDR3, the DNA is TGTGCCAGCAGCCCAGAAAAAGACAGGACCTACGAGCAGTACTTC.